These 5 T cell receptor beta chains share one sample of origin, sequenced in a study of shared clonotypes between healthy human individuals. Libraries were prepared by immunoSEQ multiplex PCR; TCRdb keeps only in-frame clonotypes and omits some of them. The sample has 2.3 million or so clones, 93% seen once. Material: naive CD4+ T cells from PBMCs. Subset reported: CD45RA+ positively selected. All receptors derive from a man between 18 and 35 years old in good health. Some clones in this sample may be carry-over from other donors' samples.

V usage is TRBV5-1 and J usage is TRBJ2-7, with D perhaps TRBD1 (6 bases). The V end was cut by 4 bases, the J end by 7 bases, with 21 bases between. CDR3 length: 15 amino acids. CDR1 and CDR2 (germline): SGHRS, YFSETQ. As DNA, the CDR3 is TGCGCCAGCAGCCCTGGGGGCGACAGATTTGGGGAGCAGTACTTC. Amino acids: CASSPGGDRFGEQYF.

The V call is TRBV6-5, the J call TRBJ1-3; D uncertain. CDR1 is MNHEY, CDR2 SVGAGI, per germline. Deletions cut 0 bases from V and 1 base from J, with 10 bases between. This CDR3 region has 16 residues. DNA for the CDR3: TGTGCCAGCAGTTACTCGAAACTGTCATCTGGAAACACCATATATTTT. This gives the protein CASSYSKLSSGNTIYF.

Remarks on this clone: Additional DNA sequences in this sample encode the identical CDR3. The V call is TRBV5-1, the J call TRBJ2-1; D gene uncertain. The germline V gene encodes CDR1 SGHRS and CDR2 YFSETQ. This CDR3 region has 14 residues. Trimming removed 2 bases at V and 2 bases at J, with 8 bases between. As DNA, the CDR3 is TGCGCCAGCAGCTTACGAGGAACCTACAATGAGCAGTTCTTC. This sequence encodes CASSLRGTYNEQFF.

As for this clone: The same CDR3 can be traced to other DNA sequences in this sample. The gene calls are TRBV5-1 and TRBJ2-3; 8 bases align to TRBD1. CDR3 length: 15 amino acids. The J segment lost 4 bases and the V segment lost 0 bases, leaving 4 bases of the junction unmatched. CDR1 is SGHRS and CDR2 is YFSETQ in the germline V gene. In nucleotides, the CDR3 is TGCGCCAGCAGCTTGGGGCAGGGGGCCGCAGATACGCAGTATTTT. Translation: CASSLGQGAADTQYF.

The V and J genes are TRBV28 and TRBJ2-1, with D perhaps matching TRBD1 (6 bases). With 7 bases removed from V and 15 bases from J, the gap between germline ends came to 16 bases. In germline, CDR1 is MDHEN, CDR2 SYDVKM. CDR3 size: 11 residues. In nucleotides, the CDR3 is TGTGCCAGCACTCAGGGGACGTCGGGGTTCTTC. Protein product: CASTQGTSGFF.